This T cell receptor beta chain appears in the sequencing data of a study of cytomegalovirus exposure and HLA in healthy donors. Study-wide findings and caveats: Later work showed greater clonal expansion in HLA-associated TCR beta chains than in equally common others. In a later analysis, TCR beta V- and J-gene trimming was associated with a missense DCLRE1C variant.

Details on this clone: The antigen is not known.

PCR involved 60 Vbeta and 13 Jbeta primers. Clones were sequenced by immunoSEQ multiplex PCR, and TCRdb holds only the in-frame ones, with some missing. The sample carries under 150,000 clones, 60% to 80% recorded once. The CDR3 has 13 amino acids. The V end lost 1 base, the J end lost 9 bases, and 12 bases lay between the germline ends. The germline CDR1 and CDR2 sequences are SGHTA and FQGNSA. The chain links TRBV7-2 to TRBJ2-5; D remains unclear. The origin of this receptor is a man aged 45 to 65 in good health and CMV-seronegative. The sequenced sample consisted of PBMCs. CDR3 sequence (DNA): TGTGCCAGCAGCTTAGAAGTAGTGTTCCCCCAGTACTTC. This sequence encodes CASSLEVVFPQYF.